Presented here are 25 T cell receptor beta chains from one specimen sequenced in a study of cytomegalovirus exposure and HLA in healthy donors. The PCR employed 60 Vbeta primers together with 13 Jbeta primers. Measured with immunoSEQ multiplex PCR; TCRdb has only the in-frame clones, and not every one. The sample has 65,000 to 85,000 clones; 65% to 85% are singletons. The sequenced material came from PBMCs. The receptors come from a woman in her fifties or sixties in good health and CMV-seronegative.

The chain uses TRBV28 and TRBJ2-7, with D tentatively TRBD1 (6 bases). Germline V gene data show CDR1 as MDHEN and CDR2 as SYDVKM. V dropped 7 bases and J dropped 0 bases, with 16 bases sitting between them. The CDR3 has 15 residues. The CDR3 DNA is TGTGCCAGCATTGGTGTTGTGGACAGCTCCTACGAGCAGTACTTC. Its translation: CASIGVVDSSYEQYF. Full variable domain (outside the CDR3, taken from reference TRBV28 and TRBJ2-7): DVKVTQSSRYLVKRTGEKVFLECVQDMDHENMFWYRQDPGLGLRLIYFSYDVKMKEKGDIPEGYSVSREKKERFSLILESASTNQTSMYLCASIGVVDSSYEQYFGPGTRLTVT.

The gene calls are TRBV7-2 and TRBJ2-5; 8 bases map to TRBD2. The CDR3 loop spans 15 amino acids. Germline CDR1 is SGHTA and CDR2 is FQGNSA. V was pared by 1 base and J by 1 base, with 2 bases of the junction left unmatched. The CDR3 protein is CASSLGAGGQETQYF. The CDR3 coding sequence is TGTGCCAGCAGCTTAGGGGCGGGGGGCCAAGAGACCCAGTACTTC.

The V gene is TRBV28, the J gene TRBJ1-1; D is perhaps TRBD1 (5 bases). The CDR3 runs 13 residues. The germline CDR1 and CDR2 sequences are MDHEN and SYDVKM. Trimming left V 5 bases short and J 6 bases short, with 13 bases between. In DNA form, the CDR3 reads TGTGCCAGCAGTCCCCAGGTAGGGGCTGAAGCTTTCTTT. Translating it yields CASSPQVGAEAFF.

The rearrangement joins TRBV7-6 to TRBJ2-3; the D gene is possibly TRBD2 (5 bases). CDR3 length: 11 amino acids. V lost 5 bases and J lost 8, with 8 bases in between. Germline assignment: CDR1 SGHVS and CDR2 FNYEAQ. The CDR3 here is CASSVLGTQYF. Written as DNA, the CDR3 is TGTGCCAGCAGCGTACTAGGTACGCAGTATTTT.

The J gene is TRBJ1-1, the V gene TRBV10-2; the D gene is possibly TRBD1 (5 bases). The germline V gene encodes CDR1 WSHSY and CDR2 SAAADI. The length of the CDR3 is 13 residues. V lost 5 bases and J 4 bases, leaving 11 bases between the germline ends. Written as DNA, the CDR3 is TGCGCCAGCAGTTTAGGGGTTCGCACTGAAGCTTTCTTT. The encoded protein is CASSLGVRTEAFF.

The rearrangement uses TRBV10-3 and TRBJ1-1; 8 bases align to TRBD1. The CDR3 sequence is 17 residues long. Germline CDR1 ENHRY, CDR2 SYGVKD. The J segment lost 0 bases and the V segment lost 0 bases, leaving 6 bases of the junction unmatched. The CDR3 DNA is TGTGCCATCAGTGAGTCAGGGACAGGCGTCATGAACACTGAAGCTTTCTTT. Translated: CAISESGTGVMNTEAFF.

The chain uses TRBV5-5 and TRBJ1-1; D may be TRBD1 (5 bases). The CDR3 loop spans 13 amino acids. Germline V gene lookup returns CDR1 SGHKS and CDR2 YYEKEE (reference sequence). Trimming took 0 bases from V and 13 from J, leaving 16 bases between them. DNA of the CDR3: TGTGCCAGCAGCTTGGTGGGCAGGGAATATGATTTCTTT. Its translation: CASSLVGREYDFF.

The chain carries TRBV4-3 and TRBJ1-6, with D hard to call. Per germline, CDR1 LGHNA and CDR2 YSLEER. This CDR3 has 14 residues. V was trimmed by 0 bases and J by 8 bases, leaving 8 bases between them. The CDR3 sequence is CASSQEARDSPLHF. CDR3 DNA: TGCGCCAGCAGCCAAGAGGCGCGGGATTCACCCCTCCACTTT.

The chain is built from TRBV5-6 and TRBJ1-5; TRBD1 agrees at 7 bases. This CDR3 has 17 amino acids. CDR1 SGHDT and CDR2 YYEEEE come from the germline V gene. The ends lost 4 bases at V and 0 bases at J; junction bases unmatched: 10. DNA of the CDR3: TGTGCCAGCAGCCCACGGCCAGGGGGGAATAGCAATCAGCCCCAGCATTTT. Residues: CASSPRPGGNSNQPQHF.

The V gene is TRBV18, the J gene TRBJ1-5; TRBD1 agrees at 7 bases. There are 16 residues in the CDR3. Per the germline V gene, CDR1 is KGHSH and CDR2 is LQKENI. V lost 2 bases to trimming and J lost 0 bases; unmatched junction nucleotides: 4. The CDR3 reads CASSPTQGGSNQPQHF. CDR3 nucleotides: TGTGCCAGCTCACCAACTCAGGGGGGTAGCAATCAGCCCCAGCATTTT.

The chain joins TRBV5-1 to TRBJ1-2, with D unclear. The V and J ends lost 3 bases and 11 bases respectively, with 20 bases between them. The germline gives CDR1 SGHRS, CDR2 YFSETQ. This CDR3 spans 14 amino acids. The CDR3 is CASSSTTTVRIYTF. The CDR3 DNA reads TGCGCCAGCAGCTCTACCACTACCGTACGGATTTACACCTTC.

The chain links TRBV28 to TRBJ2-1; 7 positions agree with TRBD2. The CDR3 has 20 amino acids. CDR1 and CDR2 from the germline V gene are MDHEN and SYDVKM. The V gene end was trimmed by 5 bases and the J gene end by 2 bases; junction bases not matched to a gene: 21. CDR3 in amino acids: CASSQLRLAGDVTAYNEQFF. The CDR3 bases are TGTGCCAGCAGTCAGCTCCGACTCGCGGGAGATGTGACGGCCTACAATGAGCAGTTCTTC.

The V and J genes are TRBV27 and TRBJ2-1, with 8 bases aligning to TRBD1. The CDR3 length is 17 residues. J gave up 2 bases and V 5 bases, and 11 bases lay outside the gene matches. CDR1 is MNHEY, CDR2 SMNVEV, per germline (reference sequence). The CDR3 nucleotides are TGTGCCAGCAGTCTATACTCCCGGGACAGGCCCTACAATGAGCAGTTCTTC. Translated: CASSLYSRDRPYNEQFF.

The genes are TRBV19 and TRBJ1-4; D unclear. The length of the CDR3 is 11 residues. Germline V CDR1 and CDR2: LNHDA, SQIVND (reference sequence). The V gene lost 3 bases and the J gene lost 8 bases, with 4 bases spanning the gap. CDR3 nucleotides: TGTGCCAGTAGTATCGCGGAAAAACTGTTTTTT. Amino acids: CASSIAEKLFF.

A few counts support this clone. This chain uses TRBV5-1 with TRBJ2-5; D perhaps matches TRBD1 (5 bases). CDR1 is SGHRS, CDR2 YFSETQ, per germline. V lost 1 base and J lost 5, with 15 bases in between. This CDR3 is built from 15 residues. DNA of the CDR3: TGCGCCAGCAGCTTGACGCAGCGACCAGGGGAGACCCAGTACTTC. Residues: CASSLTQRPGETQYF.

CDR3 sequence reads: CASSRREHLLAGIPYEQYF. CDR3 DNA sequence: TGTGCCAGCAGCCGCCGGGAGCACTTGCTAGCGGGGATACCCTACGAGCAGTACTTC. The chain links TRBV7-9 to TRBJ2-7; 9 bases align to TRBD2. J gave up 2 bases and V 5 bases, and 19 bases lay outside the gene matches. Germline CDR1 SEHNR, CDR2 FQNEAQ (reference sequence). This CDR3 is 19 amino acids long.

This clone was counted between two and nine times. J is TRBJ2-7 and V is TRBV6-1; 7 positions agree with TRBD1. Germline V gene sequence: CDR1 MNHNS, CDR2 SASEGT. With 3 bases clipped from V and 4 bases from J, the junction kept 18 bases outside the gene matches. The CDR3 contains 18 residues. CDR3 loop: CASSDETGLNKGKYEQYF. Here the CDR3 DNA reads TGTGCCAGCAGTGACGAGACAGGGCTCAACAAAGGAAAATACGAGCAGTACTTC.

The chain is built from TRBV28 and TRBJ2-1, with 11 positions matching TRBD1. The CDR3 spans 14 residues. The junction had 7 bases not matched to a gene; V was cut back by 6 bases and J by 9 bases. Germline V gene lookup returns CDR1 MDHEN and CDR2 SYDVKM. CDR3 in amino acids: CASRDRGRQGEQFF. The CDR3 bases are TGTGCCAGCAGGGACAGGGGGCGACAGGGTGAGCAGTTCTTC.

The rearrangement uses TRBV6-5 and TRBJ2-1; a weak D match, TRBD2 (6 bases). The CDR3 spans 15 residues. Germline V gene data show CDR1 as MNHEY and CDR2 as SVGAGI. V was cut by 5 bases and J by 4 bases, with 15 bases left in between. The CDR3 here is CASSPRGGIYNEQFF. The CDR3 nucleotides read TGTGCCAGCAGTCCGCGCGGCGGGATTTACAATGAGCAGTTCTTC.

This clone was observed once. DNA for the CDR3: TGTGCCAGTAGTCCAAAGGCAAGTTGGACTAGCGGGCCCCTGCGGGATACGCAGTATTTT. Protein: CASSPKASWTSGPLRDTQYF. The chain links TRBV19 to TRBJ2-3, with 11 bases that match TRBD2. V lost 5 bases to trimming and J lost 6 bases; unmatched junction nucleotides: 22. This CDR3 is built from 20 residues. CDR1 is LNHDA, CDR2 SQIVND, per germline (reference sequence). The full variable domain, completed using reference TRBV19 and TRBJ2-3, is DGGITQSPKYLFRKEGQNVTLSCEQNLNHDAMYWYRQDPGQGLRLIYYSQIVNDFQKGDIAEGYSVSREKKESFPLTVTSAQKNPTAFYLCASSPKASWTSGPLRDTQYFGPGTRLTVL.

The CDR3 is CASSQTGTLGYTF. The CDR3 DNA reads as TGCGCCAGCAGCCAAACCGGGACACTTGGCTACACCTTC. The chain employs TRBV4-1 and TRBJ1-2, with D possibly matching TRBD1 (6 bases). The CDR3 covers 13 residues. V was clipped by 2 bases and J by 7 bases, with 11 bases between them. Germline V gene sequence: CDR1 MGHRA, CDR2 YSYEKL.

A few counts support this clone. The genes are TRBV5-5 and TRBJ2-2; 7 bases map to TRBD1. Germline values: CDR1 SGHKS, CDR2 YYEKEE (reference sequence). The CDR3 length is 16 residues. V lost 3 bases to trimming and J lost 0 bases; unmatched junction nucleotides: 5. The CDR3, as DNA: TGTGCCAGCAGCTGGGGACAGTCAACGAACACCGGGGAGCTGTTTTTT. Its translation is CASSWGQSTNTGELFF.

The CDR3 spells CASSGDKQFF. The CDR3 region has the DNA TGTGCCAGCTCGGGAGATAAGCAGTTCTTC. The V and J genes are TRBV6-5 and TRBJ2-1, with D perhaps TRBD2 (6 bases). The CDR3 is 10 amino acids. V shed 8 bases and J shed 11 bases, with 10 bases lying between them. CDR1 and CDR2 (germline): MNHEY, SVGAGI.

The chain uses TRBV20-1 and TRBJ2-5; D is unclear. The CDR3 spans 11 residues. Germline CDR1 DFQATT, CDR2 SNEGSKA (reference sequence). Trimming left V 3 bases short and J 6 bases short, with 8 bases between. As DNA, the CDR3 is TGCAGTGCTAGTCCTGAGAAGACCCAGTACTTC. It specifies CSASPEKTQYF.

This chain uses TRBV7-6 with TRBJ1-3, with no clear D. The CDR3 consists of 15 residues. Germline V gives CDR1 SGHVS, CDR2 FNYEAQ. V gave up 5 bases and J gave up 0 bases, with 11 bases separating them. This CDR3 is CASSVRELSGNTIYF. CDR3 nucleotide sequence: TGTGCCAGCAGCGTTAGGGAGCTCTCTGGAAACACCATATATTTT.